The 16 T cell receptor beta chains below were found in one sample sequenced in a study of T-cell reconstitution after alpha-beta-depleted transplantation in children. The authors prepared the TCRbeta library with unique molecular identifiers. Each CDR3 protein gets one entry after TCRdb re-called the PCR reads with MiXCR. The top ten clones hold about 0.79% of a sample with around 700,000 distinct CDR3 sequences, about an eighth of them seen once. The sequenced sample was PBMCs, obtained before TCRalphabeta/CD19-depleted stem cell transplant. These receptors were collected from a girl aged 2 to 10 with congenital amegakaryocytic thrombocytopenia, due to receive a stem cell transplant.

This clonotype has a count of ten or more. The chain uses TRBV5-1 and TRBJ2-3, with 15 bases aligning to TRBD2. The CDR3 covers 16 residues. V dropped 4 bases and J dropped 5; count of bases not matched to a gene: 5. CDR1 and CDR2 from the germline V gene are SGHRS and YFSETQ. The CDR3 reads CASSGLAGGSQDTQYF. For the CDR3, the DNA is TGCGCCAGCAGCGGACTAGCGGGAGGGTCGCAAGATACGCAGTATTTT.

As regards this clonotype: A much bigger clone sits one base away, suggesting this may be a read error. The chain couples TRBV5-1 to TRBJ2-5, with D perhaps TRBD1 (8 bases). Germline loops: CDR1 SGHRS, CDR2 YFSETQ. V lost 7 bases and J 7 bases, leaving 20 bases between the germline ends. The CDR3 spans 14 residues. CDR3 DNA sequence: TGCGCCAGCTCCGAGGGGGGGACAGGAGGGACCCAGTACTTC. Its translation: CASSEGGTGGTQYF.

This clonotype was counted only a few times. This chain uses TRBV7-9 with TRBJ1-2; 7 bases are a match to TRBD1. The CDR3 length is 13 residues. V shed 7 bases and J 6 bases; nucleotides not matched to a gene: 8. Germline loops: CDR1 SEHNR, CDR2 FQNEAQ (reference sequence). The CDR3 DNA reads as TGTGCCAGCACCTTCGACAGGGCCAATGGCTACACCTTC. This gives the protein CASTFDRANGYTF. Complete variable domain (other parts from reference TRBV7-9 and TRBJ1-2): DTGVSQNPRHKITKRGQNVTFRCDPISEHNRLYWYRQTLGQGPEFLTYFQNEAQLEKSRLLSDRFSAERPKGSFSTLEIQRTEQGDSAMYLCASTFDRANGYTFGSGTRLTVV.

The chain is built from TRBV20-1 and TRBJ2-7, with TRBD2 identical over 9 bases. V lost 2 bases to trimming and J lost 3 bases; unmatched junction nucleotides: 11. The CDR3 spans 16 residues. Germline values: CDR1 DFQATT, CDR2 SNEGSKA (reference sequence). CDR3 loop: CSARLPPPSGDYEQYF. The CDR3 coding sequence is TGCAGTGCTAGACTCCCGCCCCCTAGCGGGGACTACGAGCAGTACTTC.

This clonotype was detected ten times or more. This chain connects TRBV20-1 to TRBJ2-7; TRBD2 matches at 9 bases. The CDR3 runs to 15 residues. J lost 2 bases, V lost 0 bases, and 5 bases had no gene match. CDR1 is DFQATT and CDR2 is SNEGSKA in the germline V gene (reference sequence). The chain's CDR3 is CSARDYEREAYEQYF. CDR3 sequence (DNA): TGCAGTGCTAGAGATTATGAGCGGGAGGCCTACGAGCAGTACTTC.

This clonotype was detected ten times or more. The chain is built from TRBV5-1 and TRBJ2-5; 10 nucleotides line up with TRBD2. With 1 base clipped from V and 5 bases from J, the junction kept 8 bases outside the gene matches. Germline V gives CDR1 SGHRS, CDR2 YFSETQ. This CDR3 contains 16 residues. CDR3 DNA: TGCGCCAGCAGCTTGTCAGCTAGCGGGAGTTTTGAGACCCAGTACTTC. Its protein is CASSLSASGSFETQYF. The full variable domain, in which reference TRBV5-1 and TRBJ2-5 provide the parts outside the CDR3, is KAGVTQTPRYLIKTRGQQVTLSCSPISGHRSVSWYQQTPGQGLQFLFEYFSETQRNKGNFPGRFSGRQFSNSRSEMNVSTLELGDSALYLCASSLSASGSFETQYFGPGTRLLVL.

This clonotype was counted ten times or more. The CDR3 coding sequence is TGTGCCAGCGGACCAGTTGCAACTAATGAAAAACTGTTTTTT. Amino acids: CASGPVATNEKLFF. The chain uses TRBV7-6 and TRBJ1-4; D is unresolved. The CDR3 contains 14 residues. Germline CDR1 SGHVS, CDR2 FNYEAQ. Trimming removed 8 bases from V and 0 bases from J, with 10 bases in between. Variable domain in full (rest from reference TRBV7-6 and TRBJ1-4): GAGVSQSPRYKVTKRGQDVALRCDPISGHVSLYWYRQALGQGPEFLTYFNYEAQQDKSGLPNDRFSAERPEGSISTLTIQRTEQRDSAMYRCASGPVATNEKLFFGSGTQLSVL.

This clonotype was observed many times. The chain is built from TRBV20-1 and TRBJ1-6; D gene unclear. CDR3 length: 14 amino acids. Germline V gene sequence: CDR1 DFQATT, CDR2 SNEGSKA (reference sequence). V was cut by 1 base and J by 4 bases, with 8 bases left in between. This CDR3 is CSARGPGYNSPLHF. CDR3 in DNA: TGCAGTGCTAGAGGCCCGGGGTATAATTCACCCCTCCACTTT.

This clonotype was observed at least ten times. The chain employs TRBV5-1 and TRBJ2-7; possible D gene TRBD1, 5 bases. The germline V gene has CDR1 SGHRS and CDR2 YFSETQ. Trimming pared 3 bases from V and 2 bases from J, leaving 9 bases between. The CDR3 sequence is 13 residues long. The CDR3 nucleotides are TGCGCCAGCAGCTCACCAGGGACCTACGAGCAGTACTTC. This translates into CASSSPGTYEQYF. The entire variable domain, with the rest obtained from reference TRBV5-1 and TRBJ2-7, is as follows: KAGVTQTPRYLIKTRGQQVTLSCSPISGHRSVSWYQQTPGQGLQFLFEYFSETQRNKGNFPGRFSGRQFSNSRSEMNVSTLELGDSALYLCASSSPGTYEQYFGPGTRLTVT.

This clonotype was seen a few times. The rearrangement joins TRBV20-1 to TRBJ2-7; TRBD2 matches 7 bases. Germline CDR1 reads DFQATT; CDR2 reads SNEGSKA (reference sequence). Trimming at V came to 3 bases and at J to 12 bases, leaving 8 bases not matched to a gene. The CDR3 spans 11 residues. CDR3 DNA: TGCAGTGCTAGTTTGGCGGGAGTCCGGTACTTC. As protein: CSASLAGVRYF.

This chain uses TRBV5-1 with TRBJ2-3, with 7 nucleotides matching TRBD2. CDR3 length: 16 amino acids. Germline V gene lookup returns CDR1 SGHRS and CDR2 YFSETQ. V shed 4 bases and J 8 bases; nucleotides not matched to a gene: 16. This CDR3 reads CASSPVSGTLLGTQYF. DNA of the CDR3: TGCGCCAGCAGCCCAGTAAGCGGGACCCTACTCGGTACGCAGTATTTT.

This clonotype was picked up many times. J is TRBJ2-3 and V is TRBV20-1; the match to TRBD2 covers 7 bases. CDR1 is DFQATT and CDR2 is SNEGSKA in the germline V gene (reference sequence). The CDR3 loop spans 15 amino acids. V shed 4 bases, J shed 2 bases, and the junction held 9 bases outside the gene matches. The CDR3 DNA is TGCAGTGCTATCCGGAGTCTAGCGGTCACAGATACGCAGTATTTT. Translation: CSAIRSLAVTDTQYF.

This clonotype appeared a few times. This sequence joins TRBV7-8 and TRBJ2-7; TRBD1 might be the D (7 bases). Germline-derived CDR1 and CDR2 are SGHVS and FQNEAQ. The CDR3 totals 17 residues. Deletions cut 8 bases from V and 2 bases from J, with 25 bases between. The CDR3, as DNA: TGTGCCAGCGCCTCGACCCGATGGAGGGACAGAGCCTACGAGCAGTACTTC. It translates to CASASTRWRDRAYEQYF.

This clonotype was observed at least ten times. V gene TRBV5-1 combines with J gene TRBJ2-1, with D possibly matching TRBD2 (5 bases). The CDR3 is 14 residues long. Looked up from germline, CDR1 is SGHRS and CDR2 is YFSETQ. V lost 0 bases and J lost 12, with 16 bases in between. DNA for the CDR3: TGCGCCAGCAGCTTGGCCTTAGTAGGCGGACTGCAGTTCTTC. It yields the protein CASSLALVGGLQFF.

This clonotype was observed many times. The chain is built from TRBV5-1 and TRBJ2-1; 9 positions agree with TRBD2. Germline assignment: CDR1 SGHRS and CDR2 YFSETQ. J lost 2 bases, V lost 2 bases, and 5 bases had no gene match. The CDR3 is made up of 16 amino acids. The CDR3 DNA follows: TGCGCCAGCAGCTTAGTAGCGGGAGAACCCTACAATGAGCAGTTCTTC. Encoded protein: CASSLVAGEPYNEQFF.

V is TRBV20-1 and J is TRBJ2-3, with 7 bases lining up with TRBD1. The CDR3 consists of 18 residues. The germline gives CDR1 DFQATT, CDR2 SNEGSKA (reference sequence). V lost 6 bases, J lost 1 base, and 19 bases stayed unmatched. The CDR3 here is CSANRQGSTTGGTDTQYF. The CDR3 nucleotides are TGCAGTGCGAACCGACAGGGCTCGACGACGGGCGGCACAGATACGCAGTATTTT.